Each of the 22 T cell receptor beta chains below was sequenced from the same sample in a study of T-cell reconstitution after alpha-beta-depleted transplantation in children. As it was prepared, the TCRbeta library received unique molecular identifiers. In TCRdb, the PCR reads were re-called with MiXCR into one record per CDR3 protein. The sample includes 700,000 to 950,000 distinct CDR3 sequences, under 20% seen only once; the top ten take approximately 5%. Source: PBMCs, mostly from graft donor cells, taken 360 days after TCRalphabeta/CD19-depleted stem cell transplant. These receptor sequences come from a male patient aged 5 to 17 who had a stem cell transplant for acute lymphoblastic leukemia, so the T cells may come from the graft donor.

This sequence joins TRBV4-1 and TRBJ1-2, with D perhaps matching TRBD1 (5 bases). The ends were cut back, 3 bases at V and 4 bases at J, with 15 bases in the middle. The CDR3 has 15 residues. The germline gives CDR1 MGHRA, CDR2 YSYEKL. The CDR3 DNA sequence: TGCGCCAGCAGCCAGTACCCGAGGCAGGGCTATGGCTACACCTTC. Protein product: CASSQYPRQGYGYTF.

The chain combines TRBV20-1 with TRBJ2-5, with TRBD1 matching over 9 bases. Germline V gives CDR1 DFQATT, CDR2 SNEGSKA (reference sequence). CDR3 length equals 14 residues. After removal of 3 bases from V and 2 bases from J, the junction contained 4 bases not matched to a gene. The chain's CDR3 is CSARTGGQQETQYF. The CDR3 coding sequence is TGCAGTGCTAGGACAGGGGGACAGCAAGAGACCCAGTACTTC.

V and J are TRBV5-5 and TRBJ2-3; D is undetermined. CDR1 is SGHKS and CDR2 is YYEKEE in the germline V gene (reference sequence). This CDR3 has 16 residues. The germline V and J ends were trimmed by 4 bases and 0 bases, with 15 bases remaining between them. For the CDR3, the DNA is TGTGCCAGCAGCCCCGTTGGGCTACAAAGCACAGATACGCAGTATTTT. Its translation is CASSPVGLQSTDTQYF.

In this sample, this clonotype turned up a few times. The chain uses TRBV6-2 or TRBV6-3 and TRBJ2-1; 10 bases align to TRBD2. The germline V gene encodes CDR1 MNHEY and CDR2 SVGEGT. J gave up 6 bases and V 0 bases, and 8 bases lay outside the gene matches. The CDR3 runs 17 residues. The CDR3 here is CASSYSSASGSSNEQFF. The DNA of the CDR3 is TGTGCCAGCAGTTACTCGAGTGCTAGCGGGAGCAGCAATGAGCAGTTCTTC.

The V gene is TRBV12-3 or TRBV12-4, the J gene TRBJ2-1; D is possibly TRBD2 (5 bases). This CDR3 has 13 amino acids. V lost 6 bases and J 3 bases, leaving 9 bases between the germline ends. The CDR3, as DNA: TGTGCCAGCAGGCGGGCGGACTACAATGAGCAGTTCTTC. Protein sequence: CASRRADYNEQFF.

This rearrangement joins TRBV2 to TRBJ2-2; D is possibly TRBD1 (6 bases). Germline values: CDR1 SNHLY, CDR2 FYNNEI. Between the trimmed V and J ends, which lost 8 bases and 0 bases, there was a span of 16 bases. This CDR3 comprises 16 residues. The CDR3 DNA reads as TGTGCCAGCGGCGGGTCAGGGGCCCCGAACACCGGGGAGCTGTTTTTT. Translation: CASGGSGAPNTGELFF.

This chain uses TRBV6-1 with TRBJ2-1, with 9 nucleotides matching TRBD2. The CDR3 runs to 14 residues. CDR1 MNHNS and CDR2 SASEGT come from the germline V gene. Unmatched junction bases numbered 8, after V lost 7 bases and J lost 7 bases. CDR3 region: CASTVAGAWNEQFF. CDR3 DNA sequence: TGTGCCAGCACCGTAGCGGGAGCGTGGAATGAGCAGTTCTTC.

This clonotype has at least ten counts. The genes are TRBV12-3 or TRBV12-4 and TRBJ2-3, with TRBD2 matching 10 bases. J was trimmed by 5 bases and V by 5 bases; bases with no gene match: 13. CDR3 length equals 17 residues. The CDR3 is CASSQDLLAGNVDTQYF. In DNA form, the CDR3 reads TGTGCCAGCAGTCAGGACCTACTAGCGGGAAACGTAGATACGCAGTATTTT.

This clonotype has a count of ten or more. The V and J genes are TRBV5-6 and TRBJ2-5; possibly TRBD2 for D (6 bases). The CDR3 length is 15 residues. Germline lookup yields CDR1 SGHDT and CDR2 YYEEEE. Trimming took 1 base from V and 7 from J, leaving 17 bases between them. The CDR3 loop reads CASSLWFRTKGTQYF. The CDR3 DNA reads TGTGCCAGCAGCTTGTGGTTCCGGACTAAGGGGACCCAGTACTTC.

The chain couples TRBV5-1 to TRBJ2-4; D gene uncertain. The germline V gene encodes CDR1 SGHRS and CDR2 YFSETQ. The CDR3 loop spans 15 amino acids. V lost 5 bases, J lost 0 bases, and 12 bases lay in between. The CDR3 spells CASRTASIAKNIQYF. CDR3 coding DNA: TGCGCCAGCAGGACTGCCTCCATAGCCAAAAACATTCAGTACTTC.

The gene calls are TRBV27 and TRBJ1-5; 8 nucleotides align to TRBD1. Unmatched junction bases numbered 5, after V lost 2 bases and J lost 5 bases. The V gene's germline CDR1 is MNHEY and CDR2 SMNVEV (reference sequence). CDR3 length: 15 residues. The CDR3 sequence: CASSLGGQAYQPQHF. The CDR3 bases are TGTGCCAGCAGTTTAGGGGGACAGGCTTATCAGCCCCAGCATTTT.

This clonotype has just a few counts. This chain uses TRBV6-5 with TRBJ2-1; 16 positions match TRBD2. The ends lost 4 bases at V and 8 bases at J; junction bases unmatched: 8. The CDR3 loop spans 17 amino acids. The V gene's germline CDR1 is MNHEY and CDR2 SVGAGI. CDR3 protein: CASSSRLGLAGGDEQFF. The CDR3 DNA is TGTGCCAGCAGTTCCCGGCTGGGACTAGCGGGAGGGGATGAGCAGTTCTTC.

V gene TRBV23-1 combines with J gene TRBJ2-7; D gene ambiguous. TRBV23-1 counts as an open reading frame of uncertain function. Trimming removed 10 bases from V and 3 bases from J, with 10 bases in between. This CDR3 spans 11 amino acids. CDR3 coding DNA: TGCGCCATCTCAGTCGTCTACGAGCAGTACTTC. Encoded protein: CAISVVYEQYF.

The chain carries TRBV10-3 and TRBJ2-7; 8 bases fit TRBD1. V was clipped by 0 bases and J by 3 bases; unmatched bases: 16. This CDR3 is 19 amino acids long. Germline assignment: CDR1 ENHRY and CDR2 SYGVKD. CDR3 region: CAISESRTGFTFSYYEQYF. The CDR3 region has the DNA TGTGCCATCAGTGAGTCGAGGACAGGGTTCACGTTCTCTTACTACGAGCAGTACTTC.

The V call is TRBV12-3 or TRBV12-4, the J call TRBJ1-1; no definite D call. The CDR3 has 15 amino acids. Trimming removed 3 bases at V and 1 base at J, with 12 bases between. The CDR3 DNA reads as TGTGCCAGCAGTTTGGGCGGGGTCGGGAACACTGAAGCTTTCTTT. Protein: CASSLGGVGNTEAFF.

This clonotype was picked up a small number of times. V usage is TRBV6-1 and J usage is TRBJ2-2; 7 bases match TRBD1. CDR3 size: 15 residues. Germline V gene lookup returns CDR1 MNHNS and CDR2 SASEGT. The V segment lost 6 bases and the J segment 3 bases; nucleotides outside the gene matches: 7. CDR3 sequence: CASSTGTAHTGELFF. The CDR3 DNA follows: TGTGCCAGCAGCACCGGGACAGCTCACACCGGGGAGCTGTTTTTT.

This rearrangement joins TRBV7-3 to TRBJ2-1, with TRBD2 matching 7 bases. The CDR3 runs 14 residues. The germline V gene encodes CDR1 SGHTA and CDR2 FQGTGA. V dropped 3 bases and J dropped 9; count of bases not matched to a gene: 8. The DNA of the CDR3 is TGTGCCAGCAGCTTCGGGGGGTGGACACGTGAGCAGTTCTTC. Its translation is CASSFGGWTREQFF.

This clonotype has just a few counts. V gene TRBV6-4 combines with J gene TRBJ2-3, with D perhaps being TRBD1 or TRBD2 (5 bases each). V was shortened by 4 bases and J by 3 bases, with 20 bases between the two germline ends. The CDR3 has 17 residues. In germline, CDR1 is MRHNA, CDR2 SNTAGT. CDR3 amino acids: CASSGLGTDKATDTQYF. CDR3 sequence (DNA): TGTGCCAGCAGTGGCCTAGGGACCGACAAAGCGACAGATACGCAGTATTTT.

This sequence joins TRBV7-9 and TRBJ2-7, with TRBD2 identical over 10 bases. After removal of 3 bases from V and 4 bases from J, the junction contained 6 bases not matched to a gene. The germline V gene encodes CDR1 SEHNR and CDR2 FQNEAQ (reference sequence). The CDR3 consists of 15 residues. The CDR3 DNA reads as TGTGCCAGCAGCTTGACGAGAGCGGGAGGGTACGAGCAGTACTTC. It encodes CASSLTRAGGYEQYF.

The chain links TRBV12-3 or TRBV12-4 to TRBJ1-6; maybe TRBD1 (6 bases). This CDR3 spans 14 amino acids. Trimming shortened V by 2 bases and J by 7 bases, and 9 bases separated the two germline ends. DNA for the CDR3: TGTGCCAGCAGTTTACAGGGGCTAAATTCACCCCTCCACTTT. This codes for CASSLQGLNSPLHF.

This clonotype turned up a few times. The gene calls are TRBV18 and TRBJ2-1; 16 bases map to TRBD2. This CDR3 contains 20 residues. CDR1 is KGHSH, CDR2 LQKENI, per germline. The V gene end was trimmed by 3 bases and the J gene end by 0 bases; junction bases not matched to a gene: 8. The CDR3 nucleotides are TGTGCCAGCTCACCTCCGGGACTAGCGGGAGGGCCTCGCTCCTACAATGAGCAGTTCTTC. The encoded protein is CASSPPGLAGGPRSYNEQFF. Full variable domain (remainder filled in from reference TRBV18 and TRBJ2-1): NAGVMQNPRHLVRRRGQEARLRCSPMKGHSHVYWYRQLPEEGLKFMVYLQKENIIDESGMPKERFSAEFPKEGPSILRIQQVVRGDSAAYFCASSPPGLAGGPRSYNEQFFGPGTRLTVL.

This clonotype has only a few counts. The CDR3 is CSVPGLWDNEQFF. CDR3 in DNA: TGCAGCGTACCGGGCCTATGGGACAATGAGCAGTTCTTC. This chain links TRBV29-1 with TRBJ2-1, with D uncertain. Trimming removed 6 bases from V and 5 bases from J, with 14 bases in between. Germline V CDR1 and CDR2: SQVTM, ANQGSEA. This CDR3 has 13 amino acids.